This T cell receptor beta chain was sequenced in a study of blood T cells in healthy people across ages. Caucasian individuals from Russia who were healthy and aged 6 to 90 acted as donors. Researchers report isolating at least 7 million PBMCs per sample. Next came a second PCR, run for 7 to 11 cycles, which used a sample-barcoded 5' primer along with a J-beta primer mix. TCRdb processed the 5' RACE reads anew with MiXCR; each CDR3 protein has one entry. The sample gives hundreds of thousands of distinct CDR3 sequences, 45% to 70% of which show up once; around 24% is in the top ten. Trimming left V 0 bases short and J 0 bases short, with 10 bases between. The CDR3 extends over 15 amino acids. Germline V gene lookup returns CDR1 SQVTM and CDR2 ANQGSEA. Concerning this clonotype itself: The antigen remains unidentified.

Findings of the study overall: Estimated diversity that came from one million T cells was considered an underestimate.

The chain recombines TRBV29-1 with TRBJ2-3; D remains ambiguous. This clonotype originated in a man aged 40-49 years in good health. Sequencing was performed on blood. The CDR3 DNA sequence: TGCAGCGTTGAAGATCCGGGTACAAGCACAGATACGCAGTATTTT. It translates to CSVEDPGTSTDTQYF.